This T cell receptor (beta chain) was sequenced for a study of neoadjuvant anti-PD-1 for oral cavity cancer. Across the study: Patients mostly received three to four biweekly nivolumab doses at 3 mg/kg before surgery. Overall study findings and caveats: Each response group had just three patients in TCR analyses.

Assay used: immunoSEQ multiplex PCR; TCRdb lists only in-frame clones, some missing. The table lists a few thousand clones, approximately 60% of them singletons. The CDR3 loop spans 13 amino acids. V was cut by 5 bases and J by 10 bases, with 14 bases left in between. Germline lookup yields CDR1 SGHVS and CDR2 FQNEAQ. Noted time point: after neoadjuvant nivolumab, at surgical resection. These oral cavity squamous cell carcinomas were HPV-negative and locally advanced. Points on this clone: Antigen unknown. Different DNA sequences within this sample yield the same CDR3.

The clonotype was recovered from a person aged 35-80 years with oral cavity squamous cell carcinoma. The chain carries TRBV7-8 and TRBJ2-2; perhaps TRBD1 as D (6 bases). This sample comprised tumor tissue, obtained after nivolumab (anti-PD-1) treatment. CDR3: CASSPTGYEELFF. Written as DNA, the CDR3 is TGTGCCAGCAGCCCCACAGGGTATGAGGAGCTGTTTTTT.